Following are 23 T cell receptor beta chains from one sample sequenced in a study of blood T cell repertoires in COVID-19. Clones were sequenced by immunoSEQ multiplex PCR, and TCRdb holds only the in-frame ones, with some missing. The repertoire holds approximately 120,000 clones, with roughly 72% as singletons. Input material: peripheral blood. The receptors were gathered from a man older than 75 with COVID-19, enrolled during active disease.

The chain is built from TRBV9 and TRBJ2-2; a weak D match, TRBD1 (6 bases). Trimming pared 4 bases from V and 0 bases from J, leaving 10 bases between. Germline CDR1 SGDLS, CDR2 YYNGEE. This CDR3 is built from 15 residues. For the CDR3, the DNA is TGTGCCAGCAGCCTCAGACAGGCGAACACCGGGGAGCTGTTTTTT. This gives the protein CASSLRQANTGELFF.

J is TRBJ1-1 and V is TRBV18; 7 nucleotides match TRBD1. This CDR3 region has 13 residues. The V segment lost 4 bases and the J segment 3 bases; nucleotides outside the gene matches: 2. The germline V gene has CDR1 KGHSH and CDR2 LQKENI. The CDR3, as DNA: TGTGCCAGCTCACGGGGACAGTACACTGAAGCTTTCTTT. This sequence encodes CASSRGQYTEAFF. The whole variable domain, remainder taken from reference TRBV18 and TRBJ1-1, is NAGVMQNPRHLVRRRGQEARLRCSPMKGHSHVYWYRQLPEEGLKFMVYLQKENIIDESGMPKERFSAEFPKEGPSILRIQQVVRGDSAAYFCASSRGQYTEAFFGQGTRLTVV.

V and J are TRBV6-6 and TRBJ1-2; D unresolved. This CDR3 has 11 amino acids. Trimming took 2 bases from V and 5 from J, leaving 3 bases between them. The germline gives CDR1 MNHNY, CDR2 SVGAGI (reference sequence). The CDR3 DNA follows: TGTGCCAGCAGTTACCAATATGGCTACACCTTC. As protein: CASSYQYGYTF.

The chain has TRBV3-1 (or the pseudogene TRBV3-2) and TRBJ2-7, with 9 bases fitting TRBD1. The CDR3 extends over 19 amino acids. V trimming: 0 bases; J trimming: 0 bases; junction bases outside the gene matches: 12. The V gene's germline CDR1 is LGHDT and CDR2 YNNKEL (reference sequence). The CDR3 bases are TGTGCCAGCAGCCAAGATTCAGTTTGGACAGGGGAGACCTCCTACGAGCAGTACTTC. Translation gives CASSQDSVWTGETSYEQYF.

The rearrangement links TRBV7-9 to TRBJ2-3, with D possibly matching TRBD1 (6 bases). Trimming removed 5 bases at V and 4 bases at J, with 10 bases between. In germline, CDR1 is SEHNR, CDR2 FQNEAQ (reference sequence). The CDR3 spans 13 residues. The CDR3 loop is CASSRSGADTQYF. CDR3 DNA: TGTGCCAGCAGCCGATCAGGGGCAGATACGCAGTATTTT.

The chain uses TRBV13 and TRBJ2-7, with 7 bases lining up with TRBD1. From germline, CDR1 is PRHDT and CDR2 FYEKMQ (reference sequence). The CDR3 runs 13 residues. The V gene end was trimmed by 2 bases and the J gene end by 3 bases; junction bases not matched to a gene: 1. DNA for the CDR3: TGTGCCAGCAGCTTACCAGGGGGCTACGAGCAGTACTTC. Translation: CASSLPGGYEQYF.

This clone has just a few counts. This chain uses TRBV28 with TRBJ2-5; a possible D gene is TRBD1 (6 bases). The CDR3 totals 17 residues. Germline assignment: CDR1 MDHEN and CDR2 SYDVKM. The V end was cut by 3 bases, the J end by 3 bases, with 20 bases between. CDR3: CASSFSDSVEIEETQYF. The CDR3 nucleotides read TGTGCCAGCAGTTTCTCGGACAGCGTGGAAATAGAAGAGACCCAGTACTTC.

This clone was found a few times. This rearrangement joins TRBV2 to TRBJ2-5, with 15 nucleotides matching TRBD2. The germline V gene has CDR1 SNHLY and CDR2 FYNNEI. The J segment lost 5 bases and the V segment lost 8 bases, leaving 6 bases of the junction unmatched. The CDR3 runs 15 residues. In DNA, the CDR3 is TGTGCCAGCGCCGGGACTAGCGGGAGGAGGGAGACCCAGTACTTC. This codes for CASAGTSGRRETQYF.

The rearrangement joins TRBV4-2 to TRBJ2-7; possibly TRBD2 for D (6 bases). V lost 1 base and J 2 bases, leaving 24 bases between the germline ends. The CDR3 runs to 19 residues. Looked up from germline, CDR1 is LGHNA and CDR2 is YNFKEQ. The CDR3 reads CASSQGVGTLHVFAYEQYF. CDR3 DNA: TGTGCCAGCAGCCAAGGGGTCGGGACTCTCCACGTTTTTGCCTACGAGCAGTACTTC.

This clone has just a few counts. The J gene is TRBJ1-2, the V gene TRBV7-2; no definite D call. Germline CDR1 and CDR2: SGHTA and FQGNSA. The CDR3 is made up of 16 amino acids. V was shortened by 5 bases and J by 4 bases, with 20 bases between the two germline ends. The CDR3 reads CASSPLTGSAIYGYTF. In nucleotides, the CDR3 is TGTGCCAGCAGCCCGCTGACCGGGTCAGCGATCTATGGCTACACCTTC. The entire variable domain, with the rest obtained from reference TRBV7-2 and TRBJ1-2, is as follows: GAGVSQSPSNKVTEKGKDVELRCDPISGHTALYWYRQSLGQGLEFLIYFQGNSAPDKSGLPSDRFSAERTGGSVSTLTIQRTQQEDSAVYLCASSPLTGSAIYGYTFGSGTRLTVV.

This clone has only a few counts. This chain uses TRBV6-1 with TRBJ1-1; weak D call: TRBD1 (5 bases). The CDR3 totals 14 residues. V lost 2 bases, J lost 5 bases, and 12 bases lay in between. CDR1 is MNHNS, CDR2 SASEGT, per germline. CDR3 DNA: TGTGCCAGCAGTGAAAGGGCAGGGAGGACTGAAGCTTTCTTT. Protein product: CASSERAGRTEAFF.

This chain uses TRBV4-3 with TRBJ2-3; perhaps TRBD2 as D (7 bases). The CDR3 covers 15 residues. The V gene lost 3 bases and the J gene lost 3 bases, with 13 bases spanning the gap. In germline, CDR1 is LGHNA, CDR2 YSLEER. CDR3 nucleotide sequence: TGCGCCAGCAGCCACAGGGGAGGGTGGACAGATACGCAGTATTTT. Translated, it gives CASSHRGGWTDTQYF.

This clone was seen once. This rearrangement joins TRBV6-5 to TRBJ2-5, with D perhaps matching TRBD1 (6 bases). Trimming took off 6 bases at V and 2 bases at J, with 7 bases between the two ends. Germline loops: CDR1 MNHEY, CDR2 SVGAGI. The CDR3 has 12 amino acids. The chain's CDR3 is CASRGQQETQYF. CDR3 nucleotide sequence: TGTGCCAGCAGAGGACAGCAAGAGACCCAGTACTTC.

This chain links TRBV28 with TRBJ1-2; possible D gene TRBD1, 6 bases. The CDR3 sequence is 13 residues long. Germline V gene sequence: CDR1 MDHEN, CDR2 SYDVKM. Trimming took 10 bases from V and 4 from J, leaving 16 bases between them. The CDR3 DNA reads TGTGCCACCACAGGGCTTTTAACCTATGGCTACACCTTC. Amino acid sequence: CATTGLLTYGYTF.

The chain couples TRBV13 to TRBJ2-7; tentative D call: TRBD1 (6 bases). V was clipped by 5 bases and J by 2 bases, with 13 bases between them. CDR3 length: 14 amino acids. Germline CDR1 reads PRHDT; CDR2 reads FYEKMQ (reference sequence). CDR3: CASSLTGNPYEQYF. In nucleotides, the CDR3 is TGTGCCAGCAGCCTCACAGGGAATCCCTACGAGCAGTACTTC.

V is TRBV7-8 and J is TRBJ2-3, with 8 bases identical to TRBD2. With V trimmed by 3 bases and J by 5 bases, 7 bases remained unmatched. Germline-derived CDR1 and CDR2 are SGHVS and FQNEAQ. The CDR3 contains 15 residues. The CDR3 protein is CASSLSGSHKDTQYF. CDR3 nucleotides: TGTGCCAGCAGCTTGAGCGGGAGTCATAAAGATACGCAGTATTTT.

The chain combines TRBV21-1 with TRBJ2-3; the D call TRBD2 from the table was never checked on the DNA. TRBV21-1 is deemed a pseudogene. The CDR3 has 22 amino acids. The DNA of the CDR3 is TGTGCCAGCAGCAAAAATGGGGACAGGGGAAAAGGTCTAGCGGGAGAGAAAGATACGCAGTATTTT. Translating gives CASSKNGDRGKGLAGEKDTQYF.

The chain carries TRBV10-3 and TRBJ2-1; 7 bases map to TRBD2. The CDR3 covers 15 residues. The V gene end was trimmed by 2 bases and the J gene end by 4 bases; junction bases not matched to a gene: 5. Germline V gene lookup returns CDR1 ENHRY and CDR2 SYGVKD. The DNA for the CDR3 is TGTGCCATCAGTGAGCCGACGGGGGGATACAATGAGCAGTTCTTC. Encoded protein: CAISEPTGGYNEQFF.

This rearrangement joins TRBV7-9 to TRBJ2-5; D not certain. CDR1 and CDR2 (germline): SEHNR, FQNEAQ (reference sequence). Between the trimmed V and J ends, which lost 5 bases and 1 base, there was a span of 11 bases. The CDR3 has 14 amino acids. Here the CDR3 reads CASSILSVQETQYF. CDR3 in DNA: TGTGCCAGCAGCATCCTGAGCGTCCAAGAGACCCAGTACTTC.

The chain couples TRBV6-2 or TRBV6-3 to TRBJ2-7; 12 nucleotides agree with TRBD2. V lost 2 bases to trimming and J lost 0 bases; unmatched junction nucleotides: 8. CDR1 is MNHEY, CDR2 SVGEGT, per germline. The CDR3 length is 18 residues. For the CDR3, the DNA is TGTGCCAGCAGTTACCGGACTAGCGGGATCCAAGTCTCCTACGAGCAGTACTTC. This sequence encodes CASSYRTSGIQVSYEQYF.

The chain is built from TRBV7-9 and TRBJ2-1; D not certain. The CDR3 consists of 15 residues. V lost 3 bases and J 6 bases, leaving 15 bases between the germline ends. Germline CDR1 and CDR2: SEHNR and FQNEAQ (reference sequence). This chain's CDR3 is CASSFDSYWANEQFF. CDR3 coding DNA: TGTGCCAGCAGCTTCGATTCATATTGGGCCAATGAGCAGTTCTTC.

V usage is TRBV5-1 and J usage is TRBJ2-7; 7 nucleotides align to TRBD2. The CDR3 runs 15 residues. J was trimmed by 6 bases and V by 2 bases; bases with no gene match: 11. The V gene's germline CDR1 is SGHRS and CDR2 YFSETQ. As DNA, the CDR3 is TGCGCCAGCAGCTTTAGGTTAGGTGGGGGGGTCGAGCAGTACTTC. Amino acids: CASSFRLGGGVEQYF.

The chain combines TRBV3-1 (or the pseudogene TRBV3-2) with TRBJ2-6, with D perhaps matching TRBD1 (5 bases). V shed 6 bases and J shed 2 bases, with 20 bases lying between them. Germline CDR1 reads LGHDT; CDR2 reads YNNKEL (reference sequence). This CDR3 comprises 18 residues. The CDR3 region is CASSPGFPGRPGANVLTF. CDR3 coding DNA: TGTGCCAGCAGTCCTGGGTTCCCAGGGCGACCTGGGGCCAACGTCCTGACTTTC.